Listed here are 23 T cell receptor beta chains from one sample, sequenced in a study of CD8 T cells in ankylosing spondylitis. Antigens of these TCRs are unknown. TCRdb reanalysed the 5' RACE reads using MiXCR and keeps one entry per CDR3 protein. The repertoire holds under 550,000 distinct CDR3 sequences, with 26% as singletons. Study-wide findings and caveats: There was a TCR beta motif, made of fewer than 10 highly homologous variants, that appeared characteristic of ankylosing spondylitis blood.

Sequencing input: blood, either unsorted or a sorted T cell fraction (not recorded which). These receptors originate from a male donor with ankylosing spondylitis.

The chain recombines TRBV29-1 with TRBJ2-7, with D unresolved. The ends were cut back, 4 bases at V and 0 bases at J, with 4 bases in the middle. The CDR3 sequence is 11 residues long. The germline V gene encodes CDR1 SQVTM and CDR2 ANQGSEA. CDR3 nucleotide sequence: TGCAGCGTTGTTACCTCCTACGAGCAGTACTTC. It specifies CSVVTSYEQYF.

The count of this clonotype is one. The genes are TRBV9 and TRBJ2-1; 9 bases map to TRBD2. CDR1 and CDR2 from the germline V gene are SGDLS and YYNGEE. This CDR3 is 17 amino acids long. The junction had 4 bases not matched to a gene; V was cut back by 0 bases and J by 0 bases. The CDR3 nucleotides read TGTGCCAGCAGCGTAGAACTAGCGGGTCTCTCCTACAATGAGCAGTTCTTC. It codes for CASSVELAGLSYNEQFF.

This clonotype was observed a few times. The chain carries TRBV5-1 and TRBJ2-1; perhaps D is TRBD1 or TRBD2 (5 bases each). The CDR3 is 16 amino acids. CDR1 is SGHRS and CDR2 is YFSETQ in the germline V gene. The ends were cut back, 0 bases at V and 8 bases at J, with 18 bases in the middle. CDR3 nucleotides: TGCGCCAGCAGCTTGGATTTCAGGGTGGGGGTGGATGAGCAGTTCTTC. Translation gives CASSLDFRVGVDEQFF.

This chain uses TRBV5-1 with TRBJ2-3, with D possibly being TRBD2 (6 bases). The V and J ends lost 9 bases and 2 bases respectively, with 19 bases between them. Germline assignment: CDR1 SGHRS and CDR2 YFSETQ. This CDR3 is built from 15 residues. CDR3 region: CATRLEGRNTDTQYF. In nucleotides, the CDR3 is TGCGCCACCAGACTGGAGGGGCGAAACACAGATACGCAGTATTTT. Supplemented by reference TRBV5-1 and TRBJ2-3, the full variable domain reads KAGVTQTPRYLIKTRGQQVTLSCSPISGHRSVSWYQQTPGQGLQFLFEYFSETQRNKGNFPGRFSGRQFSNSRSEMNVSTLELGDSALYLCATRLEGRNTDTQYFGPGTRLTVL.

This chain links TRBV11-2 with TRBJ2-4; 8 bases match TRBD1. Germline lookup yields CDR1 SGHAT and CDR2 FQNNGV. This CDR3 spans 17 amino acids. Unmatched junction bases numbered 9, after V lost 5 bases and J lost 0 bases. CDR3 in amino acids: CASSADREAIAKNIQYF. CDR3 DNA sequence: TGTGCCAGCAGCGCGGACAGGGAAGCTATAGCCAAAAACATTCAGTACTTC.

The CDR3 nucleotides are TGCGCCAGCAGCTTGTGGGGAGACACCCCAGGGGGCTACACCTTC. Amino acids: CASSLWGDTPGGYTF. The rearrangement links TRBV5-1 to TRBJ1-2, with D possibly matching TRBD1 (5 bases). Trimming left V 1 base short and J 8 bases short, with 18 bases between. The CDR3 consists of 15 residues. Germline CDR1 SGHRS, CDR2 YFSETQ.

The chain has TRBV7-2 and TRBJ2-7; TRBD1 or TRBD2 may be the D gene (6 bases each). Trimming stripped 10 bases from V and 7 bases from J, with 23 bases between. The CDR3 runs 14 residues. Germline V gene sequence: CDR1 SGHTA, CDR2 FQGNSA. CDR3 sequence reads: CAITSKRGRYEQYF. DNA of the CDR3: TGTGCCATCACTAGCAAGAGGGGGAGGTATGAGCAGTACTTC.

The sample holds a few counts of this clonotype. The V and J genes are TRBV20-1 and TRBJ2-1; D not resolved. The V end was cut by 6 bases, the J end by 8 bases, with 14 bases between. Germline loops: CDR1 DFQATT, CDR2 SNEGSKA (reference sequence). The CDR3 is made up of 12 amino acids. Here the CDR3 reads CSAGPLGHEQFF. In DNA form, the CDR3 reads TGCAGTGCCGGGCCTTTGGGCCATGAGCAGTTCTTC.

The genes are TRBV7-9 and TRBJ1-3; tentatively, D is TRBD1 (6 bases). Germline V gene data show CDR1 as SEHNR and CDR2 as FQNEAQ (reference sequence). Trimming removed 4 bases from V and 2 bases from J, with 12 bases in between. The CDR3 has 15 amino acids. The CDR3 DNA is TGTGCCAGCAGCTCCCAGGGGACGGCTGGAAACACCATATATTTT. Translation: CASSSQGTAGNTIYF.

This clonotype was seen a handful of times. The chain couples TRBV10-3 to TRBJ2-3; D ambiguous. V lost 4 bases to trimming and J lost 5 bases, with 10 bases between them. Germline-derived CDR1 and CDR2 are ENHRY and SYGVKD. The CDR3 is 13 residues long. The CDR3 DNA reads TGTGCCATCAGTGCGACAAGTCGAGATACGCAGTATTTT. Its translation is CAISATSRDTQYF.

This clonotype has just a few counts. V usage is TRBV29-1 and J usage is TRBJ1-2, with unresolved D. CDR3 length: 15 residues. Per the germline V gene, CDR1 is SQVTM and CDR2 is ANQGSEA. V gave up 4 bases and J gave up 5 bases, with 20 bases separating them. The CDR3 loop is CSVGIGYGLGYGYTF. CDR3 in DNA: TGCAGCGTTGGAATCGGATACGGGTTAGGATATGGCTACACCTTC.

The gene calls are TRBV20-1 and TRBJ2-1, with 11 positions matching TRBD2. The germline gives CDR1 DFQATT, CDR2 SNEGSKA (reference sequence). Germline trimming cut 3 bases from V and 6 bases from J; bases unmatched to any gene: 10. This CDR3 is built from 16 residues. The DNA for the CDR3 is TGCAGTGCTAGGGAACTAGCGGGAGATTCCGGCAATGAGCAGTTCTTC. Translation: CSARELAGDSGNEQFF.

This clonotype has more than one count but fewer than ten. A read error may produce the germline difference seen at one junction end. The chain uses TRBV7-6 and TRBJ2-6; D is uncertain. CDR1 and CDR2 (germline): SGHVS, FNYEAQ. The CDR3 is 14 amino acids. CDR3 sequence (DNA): TGTGCCAGTAGCTTACCCTCTGGGGCCAACGTCCTGACTTTC. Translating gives CASSLPSGANVLTF. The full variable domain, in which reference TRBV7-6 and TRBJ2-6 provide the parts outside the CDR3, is GAGVSQSPRYKVTKRGQDVALRCDPISGHVSLYWYRQALGQGPEFLTYFNYEAQQDKSGLPNDRFSAERPEGSISTLTIQRTEQRDSAMYRCASSLPSGANVLTFGAGSRLTVL.

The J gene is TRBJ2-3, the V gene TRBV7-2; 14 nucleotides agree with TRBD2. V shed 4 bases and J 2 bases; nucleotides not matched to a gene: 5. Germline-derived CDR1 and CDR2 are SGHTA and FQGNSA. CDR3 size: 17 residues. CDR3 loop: CASSWGTSGGLTDTQYF. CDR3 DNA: TGTGCCAGCAGCTGGGGGACTAGCGGGGGTCTCACAGATACGCAGTATTTT.

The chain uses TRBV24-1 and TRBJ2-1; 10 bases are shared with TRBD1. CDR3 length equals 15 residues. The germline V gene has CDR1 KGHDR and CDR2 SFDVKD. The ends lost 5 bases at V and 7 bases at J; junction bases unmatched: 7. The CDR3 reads CATSGLGQGDNEQFF. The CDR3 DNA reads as TGTGCCACCAGTGGATTAGGACAGGGGGATAATGAGCAGTTCTTC.

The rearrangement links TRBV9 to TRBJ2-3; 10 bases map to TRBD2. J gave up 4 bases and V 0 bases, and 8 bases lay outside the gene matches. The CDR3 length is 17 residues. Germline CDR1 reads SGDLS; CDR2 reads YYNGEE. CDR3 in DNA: TGTGCCAGCAGCGTAGGGGCTAGCGGGAGTGCCCCAGATACGCAGTATTTT. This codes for CASSVGASGSAPDTQYF.

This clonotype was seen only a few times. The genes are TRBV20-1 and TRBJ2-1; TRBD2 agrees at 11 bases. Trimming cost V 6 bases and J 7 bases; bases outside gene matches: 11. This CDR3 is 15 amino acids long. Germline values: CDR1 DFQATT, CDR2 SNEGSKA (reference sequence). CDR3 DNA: TGCAGTGCCACCATAGCGGGAGGGCCGGAAAATGAGCAGTTCTTC. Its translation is CSATIAGGPENEQFF.

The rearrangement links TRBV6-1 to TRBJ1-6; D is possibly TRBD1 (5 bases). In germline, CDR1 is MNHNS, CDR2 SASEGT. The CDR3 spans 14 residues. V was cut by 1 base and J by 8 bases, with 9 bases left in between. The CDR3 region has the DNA TGTGCCAGCAGTGAAGTGGAGGGGCATTCACCCCTCCACTTT. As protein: CASSEVEGHSPLHF.

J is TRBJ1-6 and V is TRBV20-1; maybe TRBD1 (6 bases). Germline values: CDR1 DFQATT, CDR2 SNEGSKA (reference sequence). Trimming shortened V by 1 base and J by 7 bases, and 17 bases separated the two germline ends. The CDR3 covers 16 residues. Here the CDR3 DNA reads TGCAGTGCTAGAGCCCCCCCACAGGGCGCGAATTCACCCCTCCACTTT. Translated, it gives CSARAPPQGANSPLHF.

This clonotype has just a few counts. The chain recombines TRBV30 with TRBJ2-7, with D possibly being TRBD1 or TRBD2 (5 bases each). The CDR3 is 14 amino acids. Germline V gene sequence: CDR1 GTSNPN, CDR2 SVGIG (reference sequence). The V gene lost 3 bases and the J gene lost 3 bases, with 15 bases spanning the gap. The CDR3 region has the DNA TGTGCCTGGAGGGTTCAGGGCGGGCACTACGAGCAGTACTTC. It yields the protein CAWRVQGGHYEQYF. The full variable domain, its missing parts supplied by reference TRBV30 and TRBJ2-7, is SQTIHQWPATLVQPVGSPLSLECTVEGTSNPNLYWYRQAAGRGLQLLFYSVGIGQISSEVPQNLSASRPQDRQFILSSKKLLLSDSGFYLCAWRVQGGHYEQYFGPGTRLTVT.

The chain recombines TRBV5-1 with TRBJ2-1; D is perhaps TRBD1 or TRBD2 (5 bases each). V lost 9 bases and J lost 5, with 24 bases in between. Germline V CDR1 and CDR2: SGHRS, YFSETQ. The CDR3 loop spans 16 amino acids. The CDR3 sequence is CATKRYGTSLDNEQFF. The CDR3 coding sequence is TGCGCCACCAAAAGGTACGGGACCTCCCTCGACAATGAGCAGTTCTTC.

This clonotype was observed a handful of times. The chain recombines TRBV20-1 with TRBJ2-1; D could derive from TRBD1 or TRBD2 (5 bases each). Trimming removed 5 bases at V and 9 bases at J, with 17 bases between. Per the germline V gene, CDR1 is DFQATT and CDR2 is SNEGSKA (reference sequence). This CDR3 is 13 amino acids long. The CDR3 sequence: CSAGPGPTGEQFF. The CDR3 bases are TGCAGTGCTGGACCGGGACCCACGGGTGAGCAGTTCTTC.

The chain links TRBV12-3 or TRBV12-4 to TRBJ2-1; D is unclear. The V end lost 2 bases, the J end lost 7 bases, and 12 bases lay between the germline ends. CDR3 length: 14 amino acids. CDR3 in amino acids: CASSLMNVGNEQFF. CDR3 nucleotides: TGTGCCAGCAGTTTAATGAACGTAGGAAATGAGCAGTTCTTC.